This TCR beta chain comes out of a study of vaccination effects on CD4 cells after COVID-19 (dated by TCRdb to between 2021 and 2022). General notes on the study: Participants received two doses of either the BNT162b2 or the mRNA-1273 mRNA SARS-CoV-2 vaccine. The full study included over 8 COVID-19 convalescent patients and a handful of SARS-CoV-2-naive healthy vaccine recipients. Cultures from other donors in the study were sequenced using the Oncomine TCR Beta short-read assay on an Illumina iSeq 100. In both COVID-19 convalescent patients and infection-naive vaccine recipients, the study compared SARS-CoV-2 spike-specific CD4+ TCR repertoires from before mRNA vaccination with those from after it.

Library preparation used the immunoSEQ multiplex PCR assay. DNA from the CD4+ T cells that had been cultured and isolated underwent TCR beta CDR3 sequencing. As for the original processing: Non-productive TCR sequences were discarded, and reads were trimmed to the CDR3 region, with only CDR3s of 7 or more amino acids retained. The MANAFEST web app was used to identify antigen-specific clonotypes by comparing expansion in peptide wells with expansion in reference cultures. Positive clones required FDR<0.05 expansion versus reference and all other wells, odds ratio above 5, and frequency above 0.1% in two replicate wells. A clonotype was defined as cross-reactive if the clonotype was significantly expanded both in SARS-CoV-2 spike wells and in at least one common cold coronavirus spike condition. CDR3 similarity was assessed by Levenshtein distance with the stringdist R package, and unrooted trees were built with ape in R 3.6.1. Drawn from immuneACCESS, this table holds only the in-frame rearrangements with V and J called that TCRdb kept. Clones are partly lost; checked studies trace under half to an unresolved V gene and leave the rest unexplained. The V and J calls and clone size are taken from that table; D and trimming were inferred from the DNA. The sample table records about 63,000 clones; roughly 80% of these occur just once. Jointly, the top ten make up 3% to 4% of the sample.

The paper as a whole reports these results and caveats: Among healthy vaccine recipients, nearly all vaccine-induced clones were SARS-CoV-2 mono-reactive, and just 1 of 255 was cross-reactive with common cold coronaviruses. Both infection-induced and vaccine-induced clones contracted markedly at late post-vaccination timepoints, which is consistent with waning T cell responses. The study was limited by a small number of convalescent patients, and early post-infection timepoints were lacking.

This clone was recorded once. What this receptor recognizes is not known. Base quality data are lacking; no much larger clone is found one base away. The CDR3, cysteine through phenylalanine, is 17 amino acids long. Of all the DNA, just the CDR3 is kept, 51 bases in frame from base 1. V has 3 bases trimmed and J has 5 bases trimmed; junction bases matching no gene number 9. The germline V gene encodes CDR1 MNHEY and CDR2 SMNVEV (reference sequence). In the ViraFEST assay, PBMC were stimulated with viral peptide pools, and antigen-specific CD4+ T cell clonotypes were then identified by expansion using TCR sequencing. After less than 13 days of culture, CD4+ T cells were isolated with the EasySep CD4+ T cell isolation kit. Negative nucleocapsid antibody results before and after vaccination confirmed that the healthy vaccine recipients had no prior SARS-CoV-2 infection. Each well held two million PBMC cultured in IMDM containing approximately 5% human AB serum, about 10 IU/ml IL-2 and gentamicin, along with 10 ug/ml peptides. On days 3 and 7, half of the culture medium was replaced with fresh IL-2-containing medium. Unless noted otherwise, every peptide stimulation condition was cultured in triplicate wells. Using Ficoll-Paque Plus gradient centrifugation, PBMC were separated from whole blood and then either used fresh or cryopreserved at -140C. The overlapping peptide pools covered the spike proteins of SARS-CoV-2 as well as those of the common cold coronaviruses HCoV-NL63, HCoV-OC43 and HCoV-229E. Genomic DNA was extracted from cultured CD4+ T cells with the QIAamp micro DNA kit.

The chain employs TRBV27 and TRBJ1-6, with TRBD1 matching 8 junction bases. The TCR comes from a human donor who received a COVID-19 vaccine. Sequenced here: CD4+ T cells from PBMCs cultured with HCoV-OC43 spike peptides, sampled before COVID-19 vaccination. The intended sense of this specimen's cell subset or site label: HCoV-OC43 spike overlapping peptide pool stimulation. The CDR3 protein: CASSFSGQGTDNSPLHF. The DNA is TGTGCCAGCAGTTTTTCAGGACAGGGAACCGATAATTCACCCCTCCACTTT.